A single sample is the source of the 5 T cell receptor beta chains below, sequenced in a study of cytomegalovirus exposure and HLA in healthy donors. Some clones are missing from TCRdb's copy, which holds only in-frame ones; the method was immunoSEQ multiplex PCR. The table lists tens of thousands of clones, over 90% of them singletons. The material sequenced was PBMCs. The receptor source for this set is a man aged 18 to 29 in good health and CMV-seronegative.

This clone was seen more than once but under ten times. The chain recombines TRBV19 with TRBJ1-2; a possible D gene is TRBD1 (6 bases). The germline CDR1 and CDR2 sequences are LNHDA and SQIVND (reference sequence). The CDR3 contains 16 residues. V lost 2 bases to trimming and J lost 3 bases, with 16 bases between them. The CDR3 nucleotides are TGTGCCAGTAGTATAAGATATAGGGGGAGCGACTATGGCTACACCTTC. It translates to CASSIRYRGSDYGYTF.

V and J are TRBV28 and TRBJ1-2; 11 positions agree with TRBD1. The CDR3 consists of 14 residues. The ends lost 5 bases at V and 4 bases at J; junction bases unmatched: 3. CDR1 and CDR2 from the germline V gene are MDHEN and SYDVKM. This CDR3 reads CASSRTGGSYGYTF. In DNA, the CDR3 is TGTGCCAGCAGTCGGACAGGGGGCAGCTATGGCTACACCTTC.

The chain links TRBV11-2 to TRBJ2-3; 9 bases fit TRBD2. CDR1 and CDR2 from the germline V gene are SGHAT and FQNNGV. Trimming removed 5 bases from V and 4 bases from J; junction bases left unmatched: 10. The CDR3 extends over 16 amino acids. CDR3 in amino acids: CASSLMGAGGSDTQYF. The DNA of the CDR3 is TGTGCCAGCAGCCTAATGGGGGCGGGAGGGTCAGATACGCAGTATTTT.

The chain recombines TRBV2 with TRBJ2-3; possible D gene TRBD2, 5 bases. The V end lost 2 bases, the J end lost 0 bases, and 12 bases lay between the germline ends. The CDR3 runs 16 residues. CDR1 is SNHLY and CDR2 is FYNNEI in the germline V gene. This chain's CDR3 is CASSEHAWRSTDTQYF. The CDR3 DNA reads TGTGCCAGCAGTGAACACGCTTGGAGGAGCACAGATACGCAGTATTTT.

This chain joins TRBV27 and TRBJ1-1; possibly TRBD1 for D (5 bases). The germline V and J ends were trimmed by 4 bases and 1 base, with 16 bases remaining between them. The germline CDR1 and CDR2 sequences are MNHEY and SMNVEV (reference sequence). The CDR3 length is 16 residues. The CDR3 nucleotides read TGTGCCAGCAGTTCCCGCCCAAGGGGTGAGAACACTGAAGCTTTCTTT. It specifies CASSSRPRGENTEAFF.